This TCR beta chain was identified in a study of PD-1 blockade in classical Hodgkin lymphoma. Whole-study findings and limits: Baseline diversity was lower in partial responders and progressors than complete responders. Before treatment, TCR diversity in newly diagnosed patients was reportedly lower than in healthy donors.

All trial patients relapsed after autologous stem cell transplantation. The protocol was immunoSEQ multiplex PCR, while the TCRdb copy is restricted to in-frame clones and leaves out a portion. Among tens of thousands of clones listed, approximately 66% were seen once. This clone was recorded a few times. Its antigen is undetermined. The specimen comprised peripheral blood mononuclear cells (PBMCs), sampled before the second cycle of nivolumab. This TCR came from a human donor with classical Hodgkin lymphoma.

CDR3 in amino acids: CASSNRGGVAFF. The CDR3 nucleotides read TGTGCCAGCAGTAACAGGGGGGGGGTGGCTTTCTTT. The rearrangement uses TRBV6-5 and TRBJ1-1, with TRBD1 matching over 8 bases. The CDR3 is made up of 12 amino acids. The J segment lost 11 bases and the V segment lost 5 bases, leaving 7 bases of the junction unmatched. CDR1 is MNHEY, CDR2 SVGAGI, per germline.